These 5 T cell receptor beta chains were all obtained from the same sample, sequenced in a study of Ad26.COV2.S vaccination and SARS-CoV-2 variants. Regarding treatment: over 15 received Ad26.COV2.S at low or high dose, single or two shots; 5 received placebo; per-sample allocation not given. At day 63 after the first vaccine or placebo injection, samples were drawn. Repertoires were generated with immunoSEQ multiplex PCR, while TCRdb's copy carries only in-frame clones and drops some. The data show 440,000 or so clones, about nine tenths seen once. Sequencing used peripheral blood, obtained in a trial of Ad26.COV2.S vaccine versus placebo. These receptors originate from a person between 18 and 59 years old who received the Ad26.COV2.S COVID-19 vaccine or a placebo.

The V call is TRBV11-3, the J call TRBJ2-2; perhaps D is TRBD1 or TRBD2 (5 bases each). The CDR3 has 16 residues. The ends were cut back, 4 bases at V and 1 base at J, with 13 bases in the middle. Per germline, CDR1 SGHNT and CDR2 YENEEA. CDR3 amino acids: CASSSRWDLNTGELFF. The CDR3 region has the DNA TGTGCCAGCAGCTCGCGATGGGACCTGAACACCGGGGAGCTGTTTTTT.

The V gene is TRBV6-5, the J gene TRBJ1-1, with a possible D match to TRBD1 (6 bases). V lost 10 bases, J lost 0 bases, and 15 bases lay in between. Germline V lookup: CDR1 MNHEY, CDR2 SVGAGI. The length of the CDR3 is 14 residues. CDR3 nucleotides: TGTGCCACAGCGAACAGGGTTTTGAACACTGAAGCTTTCTTT. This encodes CATANRVLNTEAFF.

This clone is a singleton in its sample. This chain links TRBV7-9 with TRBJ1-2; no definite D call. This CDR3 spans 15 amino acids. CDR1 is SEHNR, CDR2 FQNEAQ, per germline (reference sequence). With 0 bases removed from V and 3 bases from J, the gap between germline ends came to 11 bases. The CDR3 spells CASSLAGSWDYGYTF. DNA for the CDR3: TGTGCCAGCAGCTTAGCGGGGTCTTGGGACTATGGCTACACCTTC.

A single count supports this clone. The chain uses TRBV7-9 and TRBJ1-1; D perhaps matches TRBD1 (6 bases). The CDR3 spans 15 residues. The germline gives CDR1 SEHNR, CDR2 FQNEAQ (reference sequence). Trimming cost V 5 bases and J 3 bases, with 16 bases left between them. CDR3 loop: CASSTNRVLDTEAFF. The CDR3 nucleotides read TGTGCCAGCAGCACCAACAGGGTGTTGGACACTGAAGCTTTCTTT.

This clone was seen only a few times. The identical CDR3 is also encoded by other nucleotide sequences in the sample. The CDR3 region has the DNA TGCGCCAGCAGCTTGGGGCCGCAAGAGACCCAGTACTTC. Translated: CASSLGPQETQYF. The gene calls are TRBV5-1 and TRBJ2-5; unclear D gene. Germline-derived CDR1 and CDR2 are SGHRS and YFSETQ. The CDR3 totals 13 residues. The V gene lost 0 bases and the J gene lost 2 bases, with 5 bases spanning the gap.